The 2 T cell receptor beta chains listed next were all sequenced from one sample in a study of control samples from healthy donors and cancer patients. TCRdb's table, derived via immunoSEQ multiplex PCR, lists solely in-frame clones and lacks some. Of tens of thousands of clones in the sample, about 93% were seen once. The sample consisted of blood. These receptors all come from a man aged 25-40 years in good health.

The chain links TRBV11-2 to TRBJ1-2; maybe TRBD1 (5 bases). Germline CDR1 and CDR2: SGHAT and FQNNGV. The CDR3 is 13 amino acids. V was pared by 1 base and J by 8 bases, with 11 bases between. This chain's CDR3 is CASSLGSGMGYTF. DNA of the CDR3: TGTGCCAGCAGCTTAGGTTCAGGGATGGGCTACACCTTC.

CDR3 bases: TGTGCCAGCAGTTTAAACGGCGGGTGGGGGAGCACTGAAGCTTTCTTT. Its translation is CASSLNGGWGSTEAFF. The genes are TRBV27 and TRBJ1-1; TRBD1 might be the D (5 bases). CDR1 is MNHEY, CDR2 SMNVEV, per germline (reference sequence). The CDR3 loop spans 16 amino acids. Trimming cost V 2 bases and J 4 bases, with 17 bases left between them.